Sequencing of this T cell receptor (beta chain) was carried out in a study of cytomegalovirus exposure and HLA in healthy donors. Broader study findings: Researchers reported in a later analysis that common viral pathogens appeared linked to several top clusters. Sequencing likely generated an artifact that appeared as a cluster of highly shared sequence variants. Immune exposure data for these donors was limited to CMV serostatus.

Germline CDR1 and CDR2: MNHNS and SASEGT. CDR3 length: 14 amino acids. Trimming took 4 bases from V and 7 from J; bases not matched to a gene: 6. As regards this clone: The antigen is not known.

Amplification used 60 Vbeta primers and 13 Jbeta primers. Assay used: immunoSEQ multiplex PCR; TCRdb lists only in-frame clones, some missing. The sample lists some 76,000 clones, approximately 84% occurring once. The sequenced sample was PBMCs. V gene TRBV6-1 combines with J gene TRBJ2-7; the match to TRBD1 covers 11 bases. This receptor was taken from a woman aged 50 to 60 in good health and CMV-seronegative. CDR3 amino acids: CASSAGTGGREQYF. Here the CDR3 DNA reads TGTGCCAGCAGTGCCGGGACAGGGGGACGAGAGCAGTACTTC.